The 29 T cell receptor beta chains in this list originate from one sample, sequenced in a study of T cells in Graves' hyperthyroidism and ophthalmopathy. RNA transcripts served as the template for amplifying TCR beta CDR3 regions. The TCR CDR3 was amplified in a first-round RT-PCR using the HTBI primer set. TCRdb independently ran MiXCR on the multiplex PCR reads; one entry per CDR3 protein. This table has about 740,000 distinct CDR3 sequences, 12% to 15% appearing once. The specimen sequenced was blood. These receptors originate from a young woman with Graves' hyperthyroidism.

The V and J genes are TRBV7-9 and TRBJ1-2; 7 bases are a match to TRBD1. Germline V gene lookup returns CDR1 SEHNR and CDR2 FQNEAQ (reference sequence). The CDR3 loop spans 16 amino acids. Trimming took 5 bases from V and 0 from J; bases not matched to a gene: 9. The CDR3 here is CASSLPGQRANYGYTF. The CDR3 coding sequence is TGTGCCAGCAGCCTCCCGGGACAGCGAGCTAACTATGGCTACACCTTC.

This clonotype was detected only a few times. The V gene is TRBV29-1, the J gene TRBJ1-2; 9 bases are shared with TRBD1. The V and J ends lost 3 bases and 8 bases, in that order; junction bases with no gene match: 7. From germline, CDR1 is SQVTM and CDR2 ANQGSEA. The CDR3 runs 13 residues. The CDR3, as DNA: TGCAGCGTTGAGGAACAGGGGGCGTGGGGCTACACCTTC. Protein sequence: CSVEEQGAWGYTF.

This clonotype came up a few times. The chain couples TRBV5-1 to TRBJ2-2; 8 nucleotides agree with TRBD1. Per germline, CDR1 SGHRS and CDR2 YFSETQ. This CDR3 contains 16 residues. V shed 0 bases and J 4 bases; nucleotides not matched to a gene: 5. The CDR3 is CASSLGQGAGTGELFF. CDR3 nucleotide sequence: TGCGCCAGCAGCTTGGGCCAGGGGGCAGGCACCGGGGAGCTGTTTTTT.

This clonotype was counted at least ten times. The chain is built from TRBV6-2 or TRBV6-3 and TRBJ2-1; 9 bases fit TRBD2. The germline gives CDR1 MNHEY, CDR2 SVGEGT. After removal of 8 bases from V and 6 bases from J, the junction contained 5 bases not matched to a gene. CDR3 length: 13 amino acids. The CDR3 loop is CASLLAGLNEQFF. CDR3 nucleotides: TGTGCCAGCTTACTAGCGGGTCTCAATGAGCAGTTCTTC.

This clonotype was counted once. This sequence may be a read error, since a much larger clone differs from it by one base. V and J are TRBV6-1 and TRBJ2-1; the D gene is possibly TRBD2 (6 bases). V lost 8 bases and J lost 3, with 11 bases in between. Germline V gene sequence: CDR1 MNHNS, CDR2 SASEGT. The CDR3 has 13 residues. DNA of the CDR3: TGTGCCAGCGGAGGGTTATTCTACAATGAGCAGTTCTTC. It codes for CASGGLFYNEQFF.

The CDR3 loop reads CSASPPRGSAGANVLTF. Written as DNA, the CDR3 is TGCAGTGCTAGCCCCCCCCGCGGTAGCGCTGGGGCCAACGTCCTGACTTTC. This chain links TRBV20-1 with TRBJ2-6; maybe TRBD2 (5 bases). The germline V gene has CDR1 DFQATT and CDR2 SNEGSKA (reference sequence). The V end lost 3 bases, the J end lost 2 bases, and 17 bases lay between the germline ends. The CDR3 loop spans 17 amino acids.

There are many counts of this clonotype. The rearrangement links TRBV28 to TRBJ2-7; 7 bases agree with TRBD2. V shed 6 bases, J shed 6 bases, and the junction held 5 bases outside the gene matches. CDR1 and CDR2 (germline): MDHEN, SYDVKM. CDR3 length equals 12 residues. The DNA for the CDR3 is TGTGCCAGCAGCGGGAGGAGGGTCGAGCAGTACTTC. It encodes CASSGRRVEQYF.

This clonotype has at least ten counts. The chain combines TRBV9 with TRBJ1-1; a possible D gene is TRBD1 (5 bases). The CDR3 consists of 14 residues. The V gene lost 4 bases and the J gene lost 0 bases, with 10 bases spanning the gap. CDR1 is SGDLS, CDR2 YYNGEE, per germline. Here the CDR3 DNA reads TGTGCCAGCAGCCCTCGGACATTGAACACTGAAGCTTTCTTT. This translates into CASSPRTLNTEAFF.

The CDR3 DNA reads TGTGCCAGCACCTTTTCGACTAGCCGATACAATGAGCAGTTCTTC. It encodes CASTFSTSRYNEQFF. The chain carries TRBV7-2 and TRBJ2-1; 7 positions agree with TRBD2. Trimming cost V 7 bases and J 4 bases; bases outside gene matches: 10. This CDR3 contains 15 residues. Germline lookup yields CDR1 SGHTA and CDR2 FQGNSA.

This clonotype was observed many times. V and J are TRBV18 and TRBJ2-1; possible D gene TRBD2, 6 bases. Germline V gene sequence: CDR1 KGHSH, CDR2 LQKENI. The CDR3 is made up of 19 amino acids. Trimming shortened V by 6 bases and J by 0 bases, and 24 bases separated the two germline ends. The DNA for the CDR3 is TGTGCCAGCTCGCCCCGGCTGCGGGACTCCCTGAGCTCCTACAATGAGCAGTTCTTC. Amino acids: CASSPRLRDSLSSYNEQFF.

This clonotype was found many times. J is TRBJ2-7 and V is TRBV14, with 10 bases identical to TRBD1. Germline CDR1 SGHDN, CDR2 FVKESK. J was trimmed by 3 bases and V by 4 bases; bases with no gene match: 6. This CDR3 contains 15 residues. CDR3 sequence (DNA): TGTGCCAGCAGCCGCCTCGGGACAGGGGACTACGAGCAGTACTTC. Its translation is CASSRLGTGDYEQYF.

This clonotype was seen at least ten times. V and J are TRBV28 and TRBJ2-7; TRBD2 might be the D (7 bases). The CDR3 totals 14 residues. Germline CDR1 MDHEN, CDR2 SYDVKM. The germline V and J ends were trimmed by 7 bases and 3 bases, with 16 bases remaining between them. The CDR3 protein is CASNNGGLLYEQYF. The CDR3 DNA sequence: TGTGCCAGCAATAACGGGGGGCTTCTCTACGAGCAGTACTTC.

This clonotype was seen ten or more times. The chain combines TRBV5-1 with TRBJ2-7; TRBD1 is a possible D gene (6 bases). The germline V gene has CDR1 SGHRS and CDR2 YFSETQ. The CDR3 has 14 residues. Trimming took off 6 bases at V and 0 bases at J, with 13 bases between the two ends. CDR3 amino acids: CASNRGTLSYEQYF. For the CDR3, the DNA is TGCGCCAGCAATAGGGGGACCCTCTCCTACGAGCAGTACTTC. The complete variable domain, with remaining parts taken from reference TRBV5-1 and TRBJ2-7, reads KAGVTQTPRYLIKTRGQQVTLSCSPISGHRSVSWYQQTPGQGLQFLFEYFSETQRNKGNFPGRFSGRQFSNSRSEMNVSTLELGDSALYLCASNRGTLSYEQYFGPGTRLTVT.

This chain uses TRBV10-3 with TRBJ2-7; perhaps D is TRBD1 or TRBD2 (5 bases each). Trimming removed 11 bases at V and 3 bases at J, with 17 bases between. This CDR3 has 13 amino acids. Germline loops: CDR1 ENHRY, CDR2 SYGVKD. The CDR3 region has the DNA TGTGCCGTACGGGACGCGACCAACTACGAGCAGTACTTC. This encodes CAVRDATNYEQYF.

The rearrangement uses TRBV20-1 and TRBJ2-1; no reliable D call. Germline V gene data show CDR1 as DFQATT and CDR2 as SNEGSKA (reference sequence). Trimming took off 6 bases at V and 0 bases at J, with 18 bases between the two ends. The CDR3 is made up of 16 amino acids. In DNA form, the CDR3 reads TGCAGTGCCCACCGAAGGACGGTGAGCTCCTACAATGAGCAGTTCTTC. Amino acid sequence: CSAHRRTVSSYNEQFF.

This clonotype has a handful of counts. The chain couples TRBV28 to TRBJ1-5; weak D call: TRBD1 (6 bases). V was clipped by 7 bases and J by 6 bases, with 13 bases between them. The CDR3 has 13 amino acids. CDR1 and CDR2 from the germline V gene are MDHEN and SYDVKM. The CDR3 protein is CASTRGSSQPQHF. DNA of the CDR3: TGTGCCAGCACAAGGGGGTCGAGTCAGCCCCAGCATTTT. Drawing the rest from reference TRBV28 and TRBJ1-5, the complete variable domain is DVKVTQSSRYLVKRTGEKVFLECVQDMDHENMFWYRQDPGLGLRLIYFSYDVKMKEKGDIPEGYSVSREKKERFSLILESASTNQTSMYLCASTRGSSQPQHFGDGTRLSIL.

The chain combines TRBV29-1 with TRBJ2-5, with TRBD2 as a possible D gene (6 bases). Germline assignment: CDR1 SQVTM and CDR2 ANQGSEA. Between the trimmed V and J ends, which lost 7 bases and 7 bases, there was a span of 19 bases. CDR3 length equals 13 residues. The CDR3 spells CSGGLKGVATQYF. CDR3 coding DNA: TGCAGCGGGGGACTTAAAGGAGTTGCGACCCAGTACTTC.

This clonotype was recorded many times. The chain recombines TRBV7-2 with TRBJ2-7; D not certain. Germline values: CDR1 SGHTA, CDR2 FQGNSA. V lost 6 bases and J lost 3, with 21 bases in between. The CDR3 totals 16 residues. The CDR3 reads CASRCRQPASFYEQYF. The CDR3 DNA reads TGTGCCAGCAGGTGCCGTCAGCCCGCCTCGTTCTACGAGCAGTACTTC.

This clonotype has at least ten counts. The genes are TRBV11-1 and TRBJ2-3; TRBD2 matches 7 bases. Germline assignment: CDR1 SGHAT and CDR2 FQDESV (reference sequence). J gave up 2 bases and V 5 bases, and 13 bases lay outside the gene matches. This CDR3 contains 17 residues. The CDR3 spells CASSPNLGGSYTDTQYF. CDR3 nucleotide sequence: TGTGCCAGCAGCCCAAACCTTGGCGGGAGCTACACAGATACGCAGTATTTT.

The CDR3 spells CASSRLAWADTQYF. DNA of the CDR3: TGTGCCAGCAGCAGACTAGCTTGGGCAGATACGCAGTATTTT. The chain joins TRBV7-9 to TRBJ2-3, with 7 bases matching TRBD2. The ends lost 5 bases at V and 4 bases at J; junction bases unmatched: 6. Germline-derived CDR1 and CDR2 are SEHNR and FQNEAQ (reference sequence). The CDR3 is 14 amino acids.

This sequence joins TRBV7-2 and TRBJ2-3; 12 bases fit TRBD2. Germline assignment: CDR1 SGHTA and CDR2 FQGNSA. This CDR3 region has 15 residues. Unmatched junction bases numbered 6, after V lost 8 bases and J lost 3 bases. The CDR3 here is CASGSGTSGTDTQYF. The CDR3 coding sequence is TGTGCCAGCGGTTCTGGGACTAGCGGGACAGATACGCAGTATTTT.

The table lists this clonotype with many counts. The rearrangement uses TRBV18 and TRBJ2-3; 7 bases line up with TRBD1. CDR3 length: 16 residues. The J segment lost 6 bases and the V segment lost 3 bases, leaving 12 bases of the junction unmatched. The germline gives CDR1 KGHSH, CDR2 LQKENI. The CDR3 bases are TGTGCCAGCTCACCTCGGGACAGCTCCGCAAGGGATACGCAGTATTTT. Protein sequence: CASSPRDSSARDTQYF.

There are many counts of this clonotype. The rearrangement links TRBV6-2 or TRBV6-3 to TRBJ1-2, with D possibly being TRBD1 (5 bases). The ends were cut back, 5 bases at V and 4 bases at J, with 17 bases in the middle. The germline V gene has CDR1 MNHEY and CDR2 SVGEGT. This CDR3 region has 15 residues. The CDR3 is CASSGTGRAVYGYTF. In nucleotides, the CDR3 is TGTGCCAGCAGTGGGACGGGCAGAGCGGTCTATGGCTACACCTTC.

This clonotype was detected ten times or more. The chain links TRBV30 to TRBJ1-5, with D perhaps matching TRBD1 (6 bases). This CDR3 comprises 15 residues. The V end was cut by 1 base, the J end by 7 bases, with 17 bases between. Germline V lookup: CDR1 GTSNPN, CDR2 SVGIG (reference sequence). CDR3 nucleotide sequence: TGTGCCTGGAGTGCACTCACAGGGCAGGGGCAGCCCCAGCATTTT. It is translated as CAWSALTGQGQPQHF. Variable domain in full (rest from reference TRBV30 and TRBJ1-5): SQTIHQWPATLVQPVGSPLSLECTVEGTSNPNLYWYRQAAGRGLQLLFYSVGIGQISSEVPQNLSASRPQDRQFILSSKKLLLSDSGFYLCAWSALTGQGQPQHFGDGTRLSIL.

In its sample, this clonotype was seen many times. The J gene is TRBJ2-4, the V gene TRBV11-2, with 8 bases identical to TRBD2. This CDR3 contains 17 residues. From germline, CDR1 is SGHAT and CDR2 FQNNGV. V shed 5 bases, J shed 1 base, and the junction held 10 bases outside the gene matches. The CDR3 spells CASSTRTSWGAKNIQYF. The CDR3 region has the DNA TGTGCCAGCAGCACCCGGACTAGCTGGGGGGCCAAAAACATTCAGTACTTC.

This clonotype was seen repeatedly, ten times or more. The V call is TRBV5-1, the J call TRBJ2-3, with a possible D match to TRBD2 (6 bases). Trimming cost V 7 bases and J 4 bases, with 10 bases left between them. The CDR3 has 12 amino acids. Looked up from germline, CDR1 is SGHRS and CDR2 is YFSETQ. Here the CDR3 DNA reads TGCGCCAGCGGTTCTAGCGCAGATACGCAGTATTTT. It is translated as CASGSSADTQYF.

J is TRBJ2-2 and V is TRBV19, with D perhaps TRBD2 (6 bases). The CDR3 runs 17 residues. Germline assignment: CDR1 LNHDA and CDR2 SQIVND (reference sequence). Trimming left V 2 bases short and J 2 bases short, with 15 bases between. The CDR3 nucleotides read TGTGCCAGTAGTATACGGGGGATCACGTTTAACACCGGGGAGCTGTTTTTT. Translated, it gives CASSIRGITFNTGELFF.

This clonotype was detected many times. The V gene is TRBV28, the J gene TRBJ2-7; D possibly uses TRBD1 or TRBD2 (5 bases each). Trimming stripped 2 bases from V and 0 bases from J, with 11 bases between. The length of the CDR3 is 15 residues. Germline CDR1 MDHEN, CDR2 SYDVKM. CDR3 residues: CASSLEGPLSYEQYF. The CDR3 bases are TGTGCCAGCAGTTTAGAGGGGCCTCTCTCCTACGAGCAGTACTTC. The full variable domain, completed using reference TRBV28 and TRBJ2-7, is DVKVTQSSRYLVKRTGEKVFLECVQDMDHENMFWYRQDPGLGLRLIYFSYDVKMKEKGDIPEGYSVSREKKERFSLILESASTNQTSMYLCASSLEGPLSYEQYFGPGTRLTVT.

The table lists this clonotype with many counts. The chain combines TRBV7-9 with TRBJ2-1, with 14 bases that match TRBD2. Germline lookup yields CDR1 SEHNR and CDR2 FQNEAQ (reference sequence). V lost 4 bases and J lost 8; bases outside the gene matches: 7. The CDR3 is 16 residues long. CDR3 residues: CASSSLRGLAGDEQFF. For the CDR3, the DNA is TGTGCCAGCAGCTCGTTACGGGGACTAGCGGGAGATGAGCAGTTCTTC.